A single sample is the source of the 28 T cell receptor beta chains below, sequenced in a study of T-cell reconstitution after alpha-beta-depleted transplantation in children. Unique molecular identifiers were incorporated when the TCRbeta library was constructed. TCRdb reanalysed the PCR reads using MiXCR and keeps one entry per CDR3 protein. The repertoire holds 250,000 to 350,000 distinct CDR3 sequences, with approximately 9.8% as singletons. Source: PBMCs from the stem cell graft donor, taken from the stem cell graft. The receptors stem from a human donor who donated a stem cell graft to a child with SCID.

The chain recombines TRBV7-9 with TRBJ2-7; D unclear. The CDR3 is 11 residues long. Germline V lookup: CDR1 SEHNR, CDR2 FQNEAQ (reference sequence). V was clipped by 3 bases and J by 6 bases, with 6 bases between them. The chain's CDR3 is CASSFSFEQYF. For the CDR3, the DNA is TGTGCCAGCAGCTTTAGTTTCGAGCAGTACTTC.

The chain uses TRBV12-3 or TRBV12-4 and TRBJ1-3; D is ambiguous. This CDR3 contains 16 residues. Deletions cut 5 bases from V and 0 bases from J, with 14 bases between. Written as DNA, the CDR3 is TGTGCCAGCAGTCCCTGGGCAGCCCGCTCTGGAAACACCATATATTTT. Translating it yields CASSPWAARSGNTIYF.

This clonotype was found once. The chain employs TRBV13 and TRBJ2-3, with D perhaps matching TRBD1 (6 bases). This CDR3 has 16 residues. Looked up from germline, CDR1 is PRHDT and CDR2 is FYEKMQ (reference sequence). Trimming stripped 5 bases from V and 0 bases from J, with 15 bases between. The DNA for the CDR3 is TGTGCCAGCAGCCCGCCCCCAGGGGCCAGCACAGATACGCAGTATTTT. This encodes CASSPPPGASTDTQYF. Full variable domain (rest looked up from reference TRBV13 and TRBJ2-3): AAGVIQSPRHLIKEKRETATLKCYPIPRHDTVYWYQQGPGQDPQFLISFYEKMQSDKGSIPDRFSAQQFSDYHSELNMSSLELGDSALYFCASSPPPGASTDTQYFGPGTRLTVL.

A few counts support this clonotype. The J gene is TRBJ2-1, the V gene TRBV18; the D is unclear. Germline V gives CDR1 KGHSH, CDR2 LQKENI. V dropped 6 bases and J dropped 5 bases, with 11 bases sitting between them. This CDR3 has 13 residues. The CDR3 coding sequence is TGTGCCAGCTCCCCAACGGTAGACAATGAGCAGTTCTTC. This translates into CASSPTVDNEQFF. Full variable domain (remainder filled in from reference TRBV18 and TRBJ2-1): NAGVMQNPRHLVRRRGQEARLRCSPMKGHSHVYWYRQLPEEGLKFMVYLQKENIIDESGMPKERFSAEFPKEGPSILRIQQVVRGDSAAYFCASSPTVDNEQFFGPGTRLTVL.

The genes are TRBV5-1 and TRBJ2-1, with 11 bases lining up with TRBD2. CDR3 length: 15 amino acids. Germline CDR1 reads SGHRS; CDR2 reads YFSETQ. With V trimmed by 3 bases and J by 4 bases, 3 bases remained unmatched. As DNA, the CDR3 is TGCGCCAGCAGCTCTAGCGGGGGGAAGTACAATGAGCAGTTCTTC. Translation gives CASSSSGGKYNEQFF.

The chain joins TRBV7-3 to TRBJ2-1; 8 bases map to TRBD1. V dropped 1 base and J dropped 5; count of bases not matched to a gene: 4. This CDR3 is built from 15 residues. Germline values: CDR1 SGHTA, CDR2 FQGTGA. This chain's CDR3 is CASSLNRGSHNEQFF. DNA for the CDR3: TGTGCCAGCAGCTTAAACAGGGGGAGCCACAATGAGCAGTTCTTC.

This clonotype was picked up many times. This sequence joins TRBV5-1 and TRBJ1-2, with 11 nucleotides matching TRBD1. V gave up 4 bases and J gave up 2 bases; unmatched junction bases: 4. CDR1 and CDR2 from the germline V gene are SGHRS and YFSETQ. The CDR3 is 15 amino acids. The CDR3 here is CASSPRTGGNYGYTF. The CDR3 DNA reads TGCGCCAGCAGCCCGAGGACAGGGGGCAACTATGGCTACACCTTC.

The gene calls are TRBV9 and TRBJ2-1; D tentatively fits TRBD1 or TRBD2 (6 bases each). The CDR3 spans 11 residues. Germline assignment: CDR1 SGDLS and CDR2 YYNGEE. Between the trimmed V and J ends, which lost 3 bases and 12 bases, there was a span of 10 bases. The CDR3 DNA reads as TGTGCCAGCAGCGGAGGGGGAGGGCAGTTCTTC. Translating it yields CASSGGGGQFF.

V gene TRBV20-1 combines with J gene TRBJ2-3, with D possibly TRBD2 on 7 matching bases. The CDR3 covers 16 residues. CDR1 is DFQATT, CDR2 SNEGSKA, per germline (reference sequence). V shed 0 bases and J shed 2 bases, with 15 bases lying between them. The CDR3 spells CSARDPRGGFTDTQYF. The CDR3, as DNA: TGCAGTGCTAGAGATCCAAGGGGGGGATTCACAGATACGCAGTATTTT.

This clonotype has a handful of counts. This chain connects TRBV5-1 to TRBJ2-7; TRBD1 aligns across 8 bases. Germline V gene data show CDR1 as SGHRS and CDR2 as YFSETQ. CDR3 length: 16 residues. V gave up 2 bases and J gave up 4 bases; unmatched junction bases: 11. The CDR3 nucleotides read TGCGCCAGCAGCTTCCCCGGGACAGGATATACTTACGAGCAGTACTTC. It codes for CASSFPGTGYTYEQYF.

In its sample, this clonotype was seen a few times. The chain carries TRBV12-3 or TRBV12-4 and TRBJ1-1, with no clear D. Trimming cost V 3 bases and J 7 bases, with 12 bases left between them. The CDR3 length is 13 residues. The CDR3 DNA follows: TGTGCCAGCAGTTTCCCTGCGGGGATTGAAGCTTTCTTT. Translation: CASSFPAGIEAFF.

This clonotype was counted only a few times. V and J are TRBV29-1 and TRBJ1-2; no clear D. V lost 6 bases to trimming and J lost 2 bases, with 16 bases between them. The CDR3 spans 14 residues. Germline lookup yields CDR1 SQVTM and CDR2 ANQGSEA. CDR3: CSVLDEDPNYGYTF. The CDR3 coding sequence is TGCAGCGTCTTGGACGAGGATCCCAACTATGGCTACACCTTC.

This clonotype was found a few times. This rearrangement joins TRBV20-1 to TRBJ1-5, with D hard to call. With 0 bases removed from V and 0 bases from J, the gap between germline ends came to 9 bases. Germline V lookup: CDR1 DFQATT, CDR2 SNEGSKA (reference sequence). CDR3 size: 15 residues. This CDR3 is CSARESPDSNQPQHF. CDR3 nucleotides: TGCAGTGCTAGAGAGTCCCCAGATAGCAATCAGCCCCAGCATTTT.

The CDR3 region is CSVQRSGFNYNEQFF. The CDR3 bases are TGCAGTGTTCAGAGATCCGGGTTTAACTACAATGAGCAGTTCTTC. The V gene is TRBV20-1, the J gene TRBJ2-1; D is unclear. CDR1 DFQATT and CDR2 SNEGSKA come from the germline V gene (reference sequence). CDR3 length: 15 amino acids. Trimming removed 7 bases from V and 3 bases from J, with 19 bases in between.

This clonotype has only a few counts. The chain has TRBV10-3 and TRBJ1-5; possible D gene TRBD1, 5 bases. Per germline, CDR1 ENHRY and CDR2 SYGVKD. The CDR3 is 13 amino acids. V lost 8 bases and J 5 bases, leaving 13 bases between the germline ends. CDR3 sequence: CAIAGDWDQPQHF. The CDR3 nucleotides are TGTGCCATCGCGGGGGATTGGGATCAGCCCCAGCATTTT.

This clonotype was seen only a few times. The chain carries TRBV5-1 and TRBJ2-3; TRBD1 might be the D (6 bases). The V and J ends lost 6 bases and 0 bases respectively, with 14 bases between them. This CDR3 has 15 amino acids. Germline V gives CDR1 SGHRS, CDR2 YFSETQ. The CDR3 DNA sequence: TGCGCCAGCACCATGAGTAGGGGGAGCACAGATACGCAGTATTTT. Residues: CASTMSRGSTDTQYF.

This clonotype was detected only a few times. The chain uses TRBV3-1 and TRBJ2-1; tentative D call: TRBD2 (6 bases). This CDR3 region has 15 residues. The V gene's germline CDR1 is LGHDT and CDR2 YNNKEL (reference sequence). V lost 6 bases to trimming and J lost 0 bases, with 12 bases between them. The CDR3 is CASRVAVSSYNEQFF. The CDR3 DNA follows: TGTGCCAGCAGGGTAGCGGTGAGCTCCTACAATGAGCAGTTCTTC.

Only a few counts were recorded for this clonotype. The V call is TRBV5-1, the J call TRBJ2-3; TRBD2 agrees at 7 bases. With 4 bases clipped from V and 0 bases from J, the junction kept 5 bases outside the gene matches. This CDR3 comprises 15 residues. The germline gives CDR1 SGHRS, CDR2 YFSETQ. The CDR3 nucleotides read TGCGCCAGCAGCCTCTGGCGGGGGAGCACAGATACGCAGTATTTT. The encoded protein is CASSLWRGSTDTQYF. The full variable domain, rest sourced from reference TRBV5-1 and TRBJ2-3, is KAGVTQTPRYLIKTRGQQVTLSCSPISGHRSVSWYQQTPGQGLQFLFEYFSETQRNKGNFPGRFSGRQFSNSRSEMNVSTLELGDSALYLCASSLWRGSTDTQYFGPGTRLTVL.

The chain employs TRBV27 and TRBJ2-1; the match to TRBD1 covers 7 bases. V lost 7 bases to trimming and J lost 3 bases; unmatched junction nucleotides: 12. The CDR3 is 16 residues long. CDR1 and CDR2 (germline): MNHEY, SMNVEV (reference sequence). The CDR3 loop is CASMKRSTGNYNEQFF. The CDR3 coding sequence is TGTGCCAGCATGAAGAGATCGACAGGGAACTACAATGAGCAGTTCTTC.

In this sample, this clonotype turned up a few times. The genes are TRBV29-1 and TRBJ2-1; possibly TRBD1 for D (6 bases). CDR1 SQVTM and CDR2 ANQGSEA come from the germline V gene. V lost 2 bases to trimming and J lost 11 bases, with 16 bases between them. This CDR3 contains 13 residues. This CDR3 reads CSVELAARGKQFF. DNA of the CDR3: TGCAGCGTTGAACTGGCGGCCAGGGGCAAGCAGTTCTTC.

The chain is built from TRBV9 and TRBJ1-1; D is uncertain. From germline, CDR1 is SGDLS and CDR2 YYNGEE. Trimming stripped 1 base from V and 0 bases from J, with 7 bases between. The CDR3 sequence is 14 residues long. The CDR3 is CASSVSQMNTEAFF. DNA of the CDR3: TGTGCCAGCAGCGTATCACAGATGAACACTGAAGCTTTCTTT.

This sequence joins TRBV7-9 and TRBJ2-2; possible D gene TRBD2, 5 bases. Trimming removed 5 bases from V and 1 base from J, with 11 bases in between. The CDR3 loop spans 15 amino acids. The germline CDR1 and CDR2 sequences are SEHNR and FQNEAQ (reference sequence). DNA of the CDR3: TGTGCCAGCAGCCCCTGGACTGTGAACACCGGGGAGCTGTTTTTT. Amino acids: CASSPWTVNTGELFF.

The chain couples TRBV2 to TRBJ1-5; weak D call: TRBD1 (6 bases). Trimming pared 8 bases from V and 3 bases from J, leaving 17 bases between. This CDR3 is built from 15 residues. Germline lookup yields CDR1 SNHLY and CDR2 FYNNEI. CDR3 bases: TGTGCCAGCGGAAGGGGGATGGGTGACAATCAGCCCCAGCATTTT. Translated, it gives CASGRGMGDNQPQHF.

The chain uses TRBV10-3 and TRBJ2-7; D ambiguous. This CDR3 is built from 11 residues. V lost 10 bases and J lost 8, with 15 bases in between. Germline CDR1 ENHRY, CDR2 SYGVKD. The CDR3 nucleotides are TGTGCCAGCCAGATGGCTAGTAAGCAGTACTTC. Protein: CASQMASKQYF.

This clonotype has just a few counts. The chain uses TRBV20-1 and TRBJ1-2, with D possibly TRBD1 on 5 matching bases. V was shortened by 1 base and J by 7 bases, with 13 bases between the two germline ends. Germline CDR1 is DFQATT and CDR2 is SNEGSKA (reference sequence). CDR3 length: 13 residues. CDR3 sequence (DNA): TGCAGTGCTAGAGTCGGCAGGGAGGCTGGCTACACCTTC. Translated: CSARVGREAGYTF.

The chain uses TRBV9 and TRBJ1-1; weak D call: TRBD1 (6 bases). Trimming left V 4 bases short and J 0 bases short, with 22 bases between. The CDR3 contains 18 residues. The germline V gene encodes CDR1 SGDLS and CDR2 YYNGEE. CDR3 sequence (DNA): TGTGCCAGCAGCCCCCATCCCTCAACAGGGACCATGAACACTGAAGCTTTCTTT. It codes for CASSPHPSTGTMNTEAFF. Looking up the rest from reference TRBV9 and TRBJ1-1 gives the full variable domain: DSGVTQTPKHLITATGQRVTLRCSPRSGDLSVYWYQQSLDQGLQFLIQYYNGEERAKGNILERFSAQQFPDLHSELNLSSLELGDSALYFCASSPHPSTGTMNTEAFFGQGTRLTVV.

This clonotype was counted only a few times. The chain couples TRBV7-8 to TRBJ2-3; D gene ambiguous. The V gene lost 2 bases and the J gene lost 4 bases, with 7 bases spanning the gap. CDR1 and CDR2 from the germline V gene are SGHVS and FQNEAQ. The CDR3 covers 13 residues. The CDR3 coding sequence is TGTGCCAGCAGCTTACCCCTGGCAGATACGCAGTATTTT. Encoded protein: CASSLPLADTQYF.

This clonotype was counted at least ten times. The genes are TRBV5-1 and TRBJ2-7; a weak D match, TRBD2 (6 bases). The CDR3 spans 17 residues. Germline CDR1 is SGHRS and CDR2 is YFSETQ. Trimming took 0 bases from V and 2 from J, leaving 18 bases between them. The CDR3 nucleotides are TGCGCCAGCAGCTTGGCGTCCGACGCAGGGAGGACCTACGAGCAGTACTTC. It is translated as CASSLASDAGRTYEQYF.